These T cell receptor beta chains were read from a single sample in a study of ipilimumab plus nivolumab after autologous stem cell transplantation. Generated by immunoSEQ multiplex PCR, the TCRdb table keeps only in-frame clones and is missing some. The table has 77,000 or so clones, 83% seen once. The sample consisted of PBMCs, taken in a trial of ipilimumab plus nivolumab as post-transplant consolidation. All receptors derive from a male donor with diffuse large B-cell lymphoma. CDR3s leave out the opening cysteine and the closing phenylalanine or tryptophan. The order of the fields is J gene, V gene, CDR3 protein.

TRBJ2-3 TRBV27 ASGDVAGGTDTQY
TRBJ2-1 TRBV4-2 ASSRAIGGGDYNEQF
TRBJ1-1 TRBV7-6 ASSLKRGGSAEAF
TRBJ1-2 TRBV5-1 ASSLDSARNYGYT
TRBJ1-4 TRBV5-1 ASSLQGGQTNEKLF
TRBJ2-1 TRBV4-2 ASSQEGGAVGNEQF
TRBJ2-3 TRBV7-2 ASSLVRDTQY
TRBJ1-3 TRBV18 ASSPEQGAGNTIY
TRBJ2-7 TRBV9 ASSLLAGGYEQY
TRBJ1-3 TRBV7-9 ASSLVLGNTIY
TRBJ2-7 TRBV30 AWSVGLASYEQY
TRBJ1-6 TRBV30 AWDPTGQGLSPLH
TRBJ2-5 TRBV7-2 ASSLGTGGAGETQY
TRBJ2-1 TRBV6-5 ASSSRGRGGNEQF
TRBJ1-1 TRBV10-3 AISESVAKNTEAF
TRBJ2-7 TRBV21-1 ASSRRDRDYEQY
TRBJ1-4 TRBV5-1 ASSLKGAPNEKLF
TRBJ2-3 TRBV7-9 ATGDVYSDTQY
TRBJ1-2 TRBV7-2 ASTSPPGDVYGYT
TRBJ1-6 TRBV9 ASSTRSSYNSPLH
TRBJ2-5 TRBV5-4 ASSRGTGRETQY
TRBJ1-6 TRBV6-1 ASSEALIRGSPLH
TRBJ2-7 TRBV10-1 ASRAGTGGVHEQY
TRBJ2-5 TRBV11-3 ASSLGVDRQETQY
TRBJ1-2 TRBV25-1 ASIGQGIFGYT
TRBJ2-7 TRBV6-1 ASSLFLAGEQY
TRBJ2-7 TRBV4-3 ASSQRLALEQY
TRBJ2-5 TRBV10-1 ASSGLAGEETQY
TRBJ2-2 TRBV7-9 ASTSQGTGHTGELF
TRBJ1-5 TRBV5-4 ASSIGRMRSNQPQH
TRBJ1-1 TRBV5-4 ASSLSRGGGFTEAF
TRBJ2-7 TRBV5-1 ASSPSWQGSYEQY
TRBJ1-2 TRBV19 ASSSQPEIPRVGYT
TRBJ2-7 TRBV5-1 ASSLGTSGAASYEQY
TRBJ2-7 TRBV6-1 ASSDHGGPAYEQY
TRBJ2-5 TRBV6-4 ASSPGRGETQY
TRBJ2-2 TRBV19 ASSIGSGNTGELF
TRBJ2-3 TRBV5-4 ASSRGGQGGADTQY
TRBJ2-1 TRBV5-8 ASSLGRLAGGRNEQF
TRBJ2-1 TRBV4-2 ASSQPSSGLAGISDEQF
TRBJ1-6 TRBV18 ASSQVTENSPLH
TRBJ1-6 TRBV2 ASSEARREYSPLH
TRBJ1-3 TRBV29-1 SVEGTPAGNTIY
TRBJ2-3 TRBV2 ASRGLAWFDTQY
TRBJ2-5 TRBV18 ASSPSREETQY
TRBJ1-5 TRBV6-1 ASRTSLKQPQH
TRBJ2-1 TRBV5-1 ASSLGGSYNEQF